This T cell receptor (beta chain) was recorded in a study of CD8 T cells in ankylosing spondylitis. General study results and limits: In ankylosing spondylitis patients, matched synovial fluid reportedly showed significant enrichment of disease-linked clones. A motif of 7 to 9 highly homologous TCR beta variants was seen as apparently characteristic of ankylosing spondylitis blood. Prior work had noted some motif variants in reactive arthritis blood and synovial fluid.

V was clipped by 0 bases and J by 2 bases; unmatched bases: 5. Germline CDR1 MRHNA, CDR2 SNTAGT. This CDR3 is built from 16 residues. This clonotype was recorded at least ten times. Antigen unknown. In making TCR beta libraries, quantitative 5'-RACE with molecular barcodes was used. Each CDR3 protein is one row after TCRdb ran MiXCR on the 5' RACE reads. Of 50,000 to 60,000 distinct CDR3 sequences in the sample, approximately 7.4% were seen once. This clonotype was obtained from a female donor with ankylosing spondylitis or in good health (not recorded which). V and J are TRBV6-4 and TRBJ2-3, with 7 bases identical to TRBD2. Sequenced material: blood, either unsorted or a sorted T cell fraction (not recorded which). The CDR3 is CASSDSASGYTDTQYF. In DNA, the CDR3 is TGTGCCAGCAGTGACTCAGCTAGCGGATACACAGATACGCAGTATTTT.